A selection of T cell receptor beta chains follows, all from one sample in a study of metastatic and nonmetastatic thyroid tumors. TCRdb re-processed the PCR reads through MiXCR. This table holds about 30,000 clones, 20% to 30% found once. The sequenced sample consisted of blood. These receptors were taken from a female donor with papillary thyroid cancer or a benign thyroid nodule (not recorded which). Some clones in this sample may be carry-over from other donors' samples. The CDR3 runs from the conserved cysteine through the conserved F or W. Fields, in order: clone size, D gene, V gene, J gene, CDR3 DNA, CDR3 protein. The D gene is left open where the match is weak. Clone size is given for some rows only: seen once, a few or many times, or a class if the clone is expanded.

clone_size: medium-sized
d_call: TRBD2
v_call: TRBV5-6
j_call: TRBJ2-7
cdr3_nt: TGTGCCAGCACCACGGGAAGCGGGGGCCCCTACGAGCAGTACTTC
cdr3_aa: CASTTGSGGPYEQYF

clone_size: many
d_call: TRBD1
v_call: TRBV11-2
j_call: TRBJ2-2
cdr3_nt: TGTGCCAGCAGCCCAGGGGGCGGGACTAACACCGGGGAGCTGTTTTTT
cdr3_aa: CASSPGGGTNTGELFF

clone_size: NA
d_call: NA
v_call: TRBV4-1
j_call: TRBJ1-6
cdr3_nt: TGCGCCAGCAGCCAAGCGAGCCAAATTGAGGATTCACCCCTCCACTTT
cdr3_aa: CASSQASQIEDSPLHF

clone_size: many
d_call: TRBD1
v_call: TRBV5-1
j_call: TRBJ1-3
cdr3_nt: TGCGCCAGCAGCAGGGGACAGGGAAACACCATATATTTT
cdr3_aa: CASSRGQGNTIYF

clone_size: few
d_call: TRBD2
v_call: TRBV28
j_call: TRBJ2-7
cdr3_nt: TGTGCCGGCAGCCCCCCCGGTCTAGCGGCATACGAGCAGTACTTC
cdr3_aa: CAGSPPGLAAYEQYF

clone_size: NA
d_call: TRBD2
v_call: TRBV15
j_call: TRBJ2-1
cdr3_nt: TGTGTCACCAATCCGGGGACTAGCGGGACGGCCTACAGTGAGCAGTTCTTC
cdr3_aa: CVTNPGTSGTAYSEQFF

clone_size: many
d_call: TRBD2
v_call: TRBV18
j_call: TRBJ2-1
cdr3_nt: TGTGCCAGCTCCCCAACCAATAGCGGGGGTTACAATGAGCAGTTCTTC
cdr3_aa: CASSPTNSGGYNEQFF

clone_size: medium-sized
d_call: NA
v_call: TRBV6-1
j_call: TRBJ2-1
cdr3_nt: TGTGCCAGCAGTGCCGACCGAGGCGGAAGTGGTGAGCAGTTCTTC
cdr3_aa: CASSADRGGSGEQFF

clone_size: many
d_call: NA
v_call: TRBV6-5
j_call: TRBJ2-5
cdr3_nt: TGTGCCAGCAGTTACTCTGGCGGGCAAGAGACCCAGTACTTC
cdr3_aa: CASSYSGGQETQYF

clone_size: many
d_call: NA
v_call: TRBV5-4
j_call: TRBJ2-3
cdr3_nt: TGTGCCAGCAGCTTTTTGCGGACTAGCACAGATACGCAGTATTTT
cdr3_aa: CASSFLRTSTDTQYF

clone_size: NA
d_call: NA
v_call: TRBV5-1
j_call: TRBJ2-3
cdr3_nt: TGCGCCAGCAGGTCGGCTTGCGGTAGCACAGATACGGAGTATTTT
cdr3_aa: CASRSACGSTDTEYF

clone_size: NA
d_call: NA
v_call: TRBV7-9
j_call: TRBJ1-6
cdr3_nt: TGTGCCAGCAGCTTATTCCCTAATTCACCCTTCCACTTT
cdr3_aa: CASSLFPNSPFHF

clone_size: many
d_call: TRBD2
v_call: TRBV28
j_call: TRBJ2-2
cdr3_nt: TGTGCCAGCACCCCACCGGGACTAGCGGGAGACGGGGAGCTGTTTTTT
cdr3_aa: CASTPPGLAGDGELFF

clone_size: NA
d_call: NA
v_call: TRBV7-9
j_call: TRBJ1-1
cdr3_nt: TGTGCCAGCAGCTTTCAGACCGTCTACACTGAAGCTTTCTTT
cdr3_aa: CASSFQTVYTEAFF

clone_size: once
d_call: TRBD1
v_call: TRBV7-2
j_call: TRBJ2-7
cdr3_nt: TGTGCCAGCAGCTCCCGGACAGGGGGCTCTTACGAGCAGTACTTC
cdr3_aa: CASSSRTGGSYEQYF

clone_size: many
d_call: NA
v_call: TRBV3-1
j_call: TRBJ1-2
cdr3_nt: TGTGCCAGCAGCCAAGCAGGAAACTATGGCTACACCTTC
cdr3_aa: CASSQAGNYGYTF